Described below is a single T cell receptor (beta chain) sequence and its context. Produced via immunoSEQ multiplex PCR; TCRdb's table is partial and in-frame only. The repertoire holds roughly 55,000 clones, with around 85% as singletons. The entry originates in a study of blood T cell repertoires in COVID-19. Looking at the study overall: PBMCs, B-cell-depleted T cells, or T cells were the source of the cDNA or gDNA that made up the material.

The junction had 4 bases not matched to a gene; V was cut back by 3 bases and J by 5 bases. The CDR3 contains 14 residues. The germline gives CDR1 MNHEY, CDR2 SMNVEV (reference sequence). This chain uses TRBV27 with TRBJ1-2; 9 bases match TRBD1. This TCR was sampled from a human donor in a cohort sampled during active COVID-19. Sequences were obtained from peripheral blood. CDR3 DNA: TGTGCCAGCAGTTTTAGACAGGGGGGGTATGGCTACACCTTC. Translated, it gives CASSFRQGGYGYTF.